One and the same sample provided the 30 T cell receptor beta chains below, sequenced in a study of T cells of healthy individuals. From the 5' RACE reads, TCRdb called clonotypes with MiXCR, one entry per CDR3 protein. The data contain about 96,000 distinct CDR3 sequences, under 20% of them singletons. Receptor source: a human donor in good health.

V is TRBV12-3 or TRBV12-4 and J is TRBJ1-2; no definite D call. The V end was cut by 5 bases, the J end by 4 bases, with 8 bases between. There are 12 residues in the CDR3. This CDR3 reads CASSPTTYGYTF. DNA for the CDR3: TGTGCCAGCAGTCCGACTACCTATGGCTACACCTTC.

This clonotype has only a few counts. The chain joins TRBV20-1 to TRBJ1-6, with D tentatively TRBD1 (6 bases). The CDR3 length is 14 residues. CDR1 is DFQATT, CDR2 SNEGSKA, per germline (reference sequence). The V and J ends lost 4 bases and 6 bases respectively, with 13 bases between them. The CDR3 DNA is TGCAGTGCTACGTGGGGACAACCTAATTCACCCCTCCACTTT. It is translated as CSATWGQPNSPLHF.

This clonotype was detected ten times or more. J is TRBJ2-3 and V is TRBV7-9, with TRBD1 matching over 9 bases. V was pared by 5 bases and J by 3 bases, with 6 bases of the junction left unmatched. CDR3 size: 15 residues. The germline V gene has CDR1 SEHNR and CDR2 FQNEAQ (reference sequence). The CDR3 nucleotides are TGTGCCAGCAGCGAACAGGGGGCGCGGACAGATACGCAGTATTTT. This encodes CASSEQGARTDTQYF.

This clonotype was observed a few times. The chain links TRBV20-1 to TRBJ1-3; 7 bases agree with TRBD1. Per the germline V gene, CDR1 is DFQATT and CDR2 is SNEGSKA (reference sequence). Trimming cost V 2 bases and J 3 bases; bases outside gene matches: 1. The CDR3 covers 13 residues. The CDR3 DNA reads TGCAGTGCTAGACACAGGGGTGGAAACACCATATATTTT. It is translated as CSARHRGGNTIYF.

There are many counts of this clonotype. The rearrangement joins TRBV27 to TRBJ1-1; D is unclear. Trimming removed 4 bases at V and 0 bases at J, with 9 bases between. The V gene's germline CDR1 is MNHEY and CDR2 SMNVEV (reference sequence). There are 14 residues in the CDR3. The CDR3 bases are TGTGCCAGCAGTTCTGAGACACTGAACACTGAAGCTTTCTTT. Translating gives CASSSETLNTEAFF.

The rearrangement uses TRBV19 and TRBJ1-2; D gene unclear. Germline loops: CDR1 LNHDA, CDR2 SQIVND (reference sequence). This CDR3 is 15 amino acids long. Trimming stripped 3 bases from V and 0 bases from J, with 11 bases between. The DNA for the CDR3 is TGTGCCAGTAGTATCCCGACAAGAGCTAACTATGGCTACACCTTC. It specifies CASSIPTRANYGYTF.

In its sample, this clonotype was seen a few times. The chain joins TRBV9 to TRBJ2-3; tentatively, D is TRBD2 (5 bases). Germline CDR1 SGDLS, CDR2 YYNGEE. CDR3 length: 14 residues. V was trimmed by 4 bases and J by 4 bases, leaving 13 bases between them. The CDR3 DNA is TGTGCCAGCAGCCCTGGTCTAGCTTCAGATACGCAGTATTTT. It encodes CASSPGLASDTQYF.

The rearrangement links TRBV25-1 to TRBJ1-1, with 7 bases lining up with TRBD1. V trimming: 6 bases; J trimming: 5 bases; junction bases outside the gene matches: 6. This CDR3 region has 13 residues. Germline loops: CDR1 MGHDK, CDR2 SYGVNS. CDR3 DNA: TGTGCCAGCAGCCGGGCAGGGGGGACTGAAGCTTTCTTT. Translation gives CASSRAGGTEAFF.

The V gene is TRBV19, the J gene TRBJ1-5, with D uncertain. Looked up from germline, CDR1 is LNHDA and CDR2 is SQIVND (reference sequence). Trimming shortened V by 3 bases and J by 0 bases, and 6 bases separated the two germline ends. This CDR3 has 14 amino acids. The DNA of the CDR3 is TGTGCCAGTAGTATTCGGTATAGCAATCAGCCCCAGCATTTT. It yields the protein CASSIRYSNQPQHF.

The chain uses TRBV20-1 and TRBJ1-5, with D unresolved. There are 14 residues in the CDR3. Germline assignment: CDR1 DFQATT and CDR2 SNEGSKA (reference sequence). V lost 4 bases and J lost 1, with 11 bases in between. CDR3 nucleotides: TGCAGTGCTAAGGAAGGGAGCAGCAATCAGCCCCAGCATTTT. As protein: CSAKEGSSNQPQHF.

The sample holds a few counts of this clonotype. This chain links TRBV28 with TRBJ2-7, with 12 bases matching TRBD2. Germline CDR1 and CDR2: MDHEN and SYDVKM. V dropped 2 bases and J dropped 2; count of bases not matched to a gene: 10. The CDR3 sequence is 18 residues long. CDR3 bases: TGTGCCAGCAGTTTAGGAAAATATGGACTAGCGGGACCCTACGAGCAGTACTTC. As protein: CASSLGKYGLAGPYEQYF.

This chain joins TRBV6-5 and TRBJ2-3; 7 bases align to TRBD2. The CDR3 totals 16 residues. Unmatched junction bases numbered 8, after V lost 2 bases and J lost 3 bases. From germline, CDR1 is MNHEY and CDR2 SVGAGI. The DNA of the CDR3 is TGTGCCAGCAGTTACCGTGGACTAGTCGGAACAGATACGCAGTATTTT. Amino acid sequence: CASSYRGLVGTDTQYF.

Here the CDR3 reads CASSPSTGIERNIQYF. The CDR3 DNA reads TGTGCCAGCAGCCCGTCGACAGGGATTGAGAGAAACATTCAGTACTTC. The rearrangement links TRBV7-3 to TRBJ2-4, with TRBD1 matching 7 bases. The CDR3 runs to 16 residues. Losses at the gene ends were 5 bases for V and 6 bases for J; bases not matched to a gene: 13. CDR1 is SGHTA, CDR2 FQGTGA, per germline.

CDR3 sequence reads: CASSFGLAVADTQYF. DNA of the CDR3: TGTGCCAGCAGCTTCGGACTAGCGGTCGCAGATACGCAGTATTTT. The chain has TRBV7-3 and TRBJ2-3; 10 nucleotides agree with TRBD2. CDR3 length equals 15 residues. Germline V gene sequence: CDR1 SGHTA, CDR2 FQGTGA. With 3 bases clipped from V and 4 bases from J, the junction kept 4 bases outside the gene matches. The whole variable domain, remainder taken from reference TRBV7-3 and TRBJ2-3, is GAGVSQTPSNKVTEKGKYVELRCDPISGHTALYWYRQSLGQGPEFLIYFQGTGAADDSGLPNDRFFAVRPEGSVSTLKIQRTERGDSAVYLCASSFGLAVADTQYFGPGTRLTVL.

This clonotype was seen at least ten times. V and J are TRBV9 and TRBJ2-3; no reliable D call. The CDR3 has 14 residues. Germline V CDR1 and CDR2: SGDLS, YYNGEE. Trimming took 4 bases from V and 4 from J, leaving 13 bases between them. The CDR3 nucleotides are TGTGCCAGCAGCACGGGCCCCGCCCCAGATACGCAGTATTTT. Amino acids: CASSTGPAPDTQYF.

V gene TRBV28 combines with J gene TRBJ2-6; no firm D call. This CDR3 contains 15 residues. V lost 6 bases and J 0 bases, leaving 9 bases between the germline ends. Germline-derived CDR1 and CDR2 are MDHEN and SYDVKM. CDR3 sequence reads: CASRPWTSGANVLTF. The CDR3 bases are TGTGCCAGCAGGCCCTGGACCTCTGGGGCCAACGTCCTGACTTTC.

This chain connects TRBV10-3 to TRBJ1-1, with TRBD1 matching 11 bases. Per the germline V gene, CDR1 is ENHRY and CDR2 is SYGVKD. With 8 bases clipped from V and 0 bases from J, the junction kept 8 bases outside the gene matches. The length of the CDR3 is 16 residues. In DNA form, the CDR3 reads TGTGCCATCGGACCCGGGACAGGGGGTGTGAACACTGAAGCTTTCTTT. Protein sequence: CAIGPGTGGVNTEAFF.

This clonotype was found many times. This chain uses TRBV2 with TRBJ2-2; 7 bases fit TRBD2. Trimming took 0 bases from V and 2 from J; bases not matched to a gene: 3. Looked up from germline, CDR1 is SNHLY and CDR2 is FYNNEI. CDR3 length equals 16 residues. CDR3 sequence (DNA): TGTGCCAGCAGTGAAGCCGGGACTACAAACACCGGGGAGCTGTTTTTT. Translated, it gives CASSEAGTTNTGELFF.

The genes are TRBV6-6 and TRBJ2-5; no definite D call. CDR1 and CDR2 (germline): MNHNY, SVGAGI (reference sequence). Trimming removed 5 bases at V and 2 bases at J, with 6 bases between. The CDR3 sequence is 12 residues long. Written as DNA, the CDR3 is TGTGCCAGCAGTGGCCTACAAGAGACCCAGTACTTC. This encodes CASSGLQETQYF.

This clonotype was counted only a few times. The J gene is TRBJ2-3, the V gene TRBV6-4, with TRBD2 matching over 10 bases. Germline V CDR1 and CDR2: MRHNA, SNTAGT. This CDR3 is 15 amino acids long. V shed 5 bases, J shed 3 bases, and the junction held 5 bases outside the gene matches. CDR3 loop: CASSYSGGRTDTQYF. Here the CDR3 DNA reads TGTGCCAGCAGTTATAGCGGGGGGAGAACAGATACGCAGTATTTT.

This clonotype was detected many times. J is TRBJ2-5 and V is TRBV20-1; 8 bases agree with TRBD1. The V gene's germline CDR1 is DFQATT and CDR2 SNEGSKA (reference sequence). There are 13 residues in the CDR3. J gave up 3 bases and V 5 bases, and 5 bases lay outside the gene matches. In DNA form, the CDR3 reads TGCAGTGCTTACGGGACAGGTGAAGAGACCCAGTACTTC. As protein: CSAYGTGEETQYF.

This clonotype was counted a few times. The J gene is TRBJ1-1, the V gene TRBV5-5; D gene uncertain. V was cut by 0 bases and J by 11 bases, with 8 bases left in between. CDR3 length: 11 residues. In germline, CDR1 is SGHKS, CDR2 YYEKEE (reference sequence). The DNA for the CDR3 is TGTGCCAGCAGCTTGGCCCCAGAGGCTTTCTTT. Translating gives CASSLAPEAFF.

This clonotype was counted between two and nine times. V usage is TRBV7-2 and J usage is TRBJ2-7; D gene uncertain. Germline V gene data show CDR1 as SGHTA and CDR2 as FQGNSA. V lost 1 base, J lost 10 bases, and 11 bases lay in between. The CDR3 spans 12 residues. CDR3 DNA sequence: TGTGCCAGCAGCTTAGTGTTGGGGATACAGTACTTC. Translating it yields CASSLVLGIQYF.

This chain links TRBV20-1 with TRBJ2-7, with 11 bases matching TRBD2. The ends lost 0 bases at V and 6 bases at J; junction bases unmatched: 7. This CDR3 contains 15 residues. The germline V gene encodes CDR1 DFQATT and CDR2 SNEGSKA (reference sequence). CDR3 protein: CSARDIAGGQGEQYF. Written as DNA, the CDR3 is TGCAGTGCTAGAGACATAGCGGGAGGGCAAGGCGAGCAGTACTTC.

This clonotype has just a few counts. The V and J genes are TRBV27 and TRBJ2-3, with 11 bases that match TRBD1. The V gene's germline CDR1 is MNHEY and CDR2 SMNVEV (reference sequence). The CDR3 spans 17 residues. V was clipped by 6 bases and J by 3 bases; unmatched bases: 11. The CDR3 DNA reads as TGTGCCAGCAGCCATTCTTGGACAGGGGGCCGTACAGATACGCAGTATTTT. Protein sequence: CASSHSWTGGRTDTQYF.

The chain carries TRBV12-3 or TRBV12-4 and TRBJ1-1; D call uncertain. The length of the CDR3 is 13 residues. V gave up 1 base and J gave up 4 bases, with 7 bases separating them. The CDR3 loop is CASSLERGTEAFF. For the CDR3, the DNA is TGTGCCAGCAGTTTAGAGCGGGGCACTGAAGCTTTCTTT.

The chain recombines TRBV7-8 with TRBJ1-3; D remains ambiguous. The germline V gene encodes CDR1 SGHVS and CDR2 FQNEAQ. V was pared by 5 bases and J by 2 bases, with 16 bases between. The CDR3 loop spans 16 amino acids. The CDR3 DNA follows: TGTGCCAGCAGCGGACGACCGTGGGTTGCTGGAAACACCATATATTTT. Amino acid sequence: CASSGRPWVAGNTIYF.

This clonotype was seen only a few times. The chain combines TRBV6-5 with TRBJ2-3; D remains ambiguous. V gave up 2 bases and J gave up 4 bases, with 13 bases separating them. The CDR3 contains 15 residues. CDR1 MNHEY and CDR2 SVGAGI come from the germline V gene. For the CDR3, the DNA is TGTGCCAGCAGTTACCAGGCTACCCAGGCAGATACGCAGTATTTT. Its protein product is CASSYQATQADTQYF.

This clonotype was recorded a few times. CDR3 bases: TGCAGTGCTAGAGAGACAGGGAACAATTCACCCCTCCACTTT. It codes for CSARETGNNSPLHF. V gene TRBV20-1 combines with J gene TRBJ1-6; 7 bases agree with TRBD1. The CDR3 has 14 amino acids. Germline V gene data show CDR1 as DFQATT and CDR2 as SNEGSKA (reference sequence). V lost 0 bases and J lost 7; bases outside the gene matches: 3.

This chain connects TRBV4-3 to TRBJ1-1; D ambiguous. Germline CDR1 reads LGHNA; CDR2 reads YSLEER. V gave up 4 bases and J gave up 1 base, with 10 bases separating them. The CDR3 consists of 14 residues. CDR3 DNA sequence: TGCGCCAGCAGCCCGACCGGAGGGAACACTGAAGCTTTCTTT. It encodes CASSPTGGNTEAFF.